The text below deals with one T cell receptor beta chain. Its antigen is still unknown. The germline V and J ends were trimmed by 4 bases and 2 bases, with 12 bases remaining between them. CDR1 SGDLS and CDR2 YYNGEE come from the germline V gene. The CDR3 has 14 amino acids. Produced via immunoSEQ multiplex PCR; TCRdb's table is partial and in-frame only. Of under 150,000 clones listed, 80% to 90% are singletons. This sample is drawn from a study of cytomegalovirus exposure and HLA in healthy donors. Study observations and caveats: Subsequent analysis revealed that first-cohort TCR clusters tended to co-occur in the approximately 120 validation repertoires. Across donors, most TCRs were seen rarely, yet some public ones were widespread. Cytomegalovirus-associated status was assigned to about 170 TCR beta chains.

Donors came from a validation cohort of some 130 subjects, distinct from the first 666-subject cohort. Specimen: PBMCs. The chain couples TRBV9 to TRBJ1-1; maybe TRBD1 (5 bases). The sequence derives from a woman aged 18-29 years in good health and CMV-seropositive. CDR3 sequence reads: CASSSRQSNTEAFF. The CDR3 coding sequence is TGTGCCAGCAGCAGCCGACAGTCCAACACTGAAGCTTTCTTT.